A single sample is the source of the 8 T cell receptor beta chains below, sequenced in a study of T cell responses to AZD1222 COVID-19 vaccine. Clones were read by immunoSEQ multiplex PCR, and TCRdb kept only the in-frame ones, dropping some. The sample lists about 170,000 clones; approximately 88% were seen once. The input for sequencing was peripheral blood, taken 28 days after the second AZD1222 dose. The origin of the receptors is an adult who received the AZD1222 COVID-19 vaccine.

The rearrangement uses TRBV16 and TRBJ1-5; 7 bases align to TRBD1. The germline V gene encodes CDR1 KGHSY and CDR2 FQNENV. With V trimmed by 4 bases and J by 2 bases, 8 bases remained unmatched. This CDR3 spans 16 amino acids. The CDR3: CASSPPTGYGNQPQHF. CDR3 nucleotide sequence: TGTGCCAGCAGCCCCCCGACAGGGTACGGCAATCAGCCCCAGCATTTT.

The chain recombines TRBV6-6 with TRBJ1-1; D is ambiguous. Germline assignment: CDR1 MNHNY and CDR2 SVGAGI (reference sequence). CDR3 length equals 13 residues. V was trimmed by 4 bases and J by 1 base, leaving 7 bases between them. The CDR3 region is CASSFPQNTEAFF. The DNA for the CDR3 is TGTGCCAGCAGTTTCCCACAGAACACTGAAGCTTTCTTT.

The gene calls are TRBV5-1 and TRBJ2-7, with TRBD1 as a possible D gene (6 bases). Germline V gene lookup returns CDR1 SGHRS and CDR2 YFSETQ. The ends were cut back, 4 bases at V and 3 bases at J, with 14 bases in the middle. The CDR3 sequence is 14 residues long. The CDR3 DNA is TGCGCCAGCAGCACCCAGACAGGCATCTACGAGCAGTACTTC. This codes for CASSTQTGIYEQYF.

This clone has just one count. The J gene is TRBJ2-7, the V gene TRBV6-6; D is ambiguous. The CDR3 runs 16 residues. Germline values: CDR1 MNHNY, CDR2 SVGAGI (reference sequence). Trimming left V 7 bases short and J 3 bases short, with 22 bases between. The CDR3 sequence: CASIQSPASRNYEQYF. CDR3 in DNA: TGTGCCAGCATTCAAAGCCCAGCATCGAGGAACTACGAGCAGTACTTC.

The chain carries TRBV18 and TRBJ2-7; 9 bases fit TRBD1. Trimming cost V 2 bases and J 5 bases; bases outside gene matches: 4. The CDR3 runs to 14 residues. Germline values: CDR1 KGHSH, CDR2 LQKENI. This CDR3 is CASSPGTGSNEQYF. As DNA, the CDR3 is TGTGCCAGCTCACCAGGGACAGGGTCTAACGAGCAGTACTTC.

The chain couples TRBV3-1 (or the pseudogene TRBV3-2) to TRBJ1-4; D possibly corresponds to TRBD1 (6 bases). Germline V lookup: CDR1 LGHDT, CDR2 YNNKEL (reference sequence). Deletions cut 0 bases from V and 0 bases from J, with 17 bases between. The CDR3 is 19 amino acids. CDR3 in amino acids: CASSQDCTGTTSTNEKLFF. The CDR3 DNA reads TGTGCCAGCAGCCAAGATTGTACCGGGACAACTTCAACTAATGAAAAACTGTTTTTT.

The rearrangement uses TRBV4-2 and TRBJ2-5; 8 positions agree with TRBD2. The J segment lost 3 bases and the V segment lost 4 bases, leaving 4 bases of the junction unmatched. Germline V gene lookup returns CDR1 LGHNA and CDR2 YNFKEQ. The CDR3 is 14 residues long. CDR3 sequence: CASSLPGLEETQYF. The CDR3 DNA reads TGTGCCAGCAGCCTCCCGGGACTAGAAGAGACCCAGTACTTC.

The rearrangement uses TRBV12-3 or TRBV12-4 and TRBJ1-2; D not certain. Trimming took off 6 bases at V and 1 base at J, with 9 bases between the two ends. This CDR3 contains 13 residues. The CDR3, as DNA: TGTGCCAGCAGGACCGAGGGTAACTATGGCTACACCTTC. Translation: CASRTEGNYGYTF.